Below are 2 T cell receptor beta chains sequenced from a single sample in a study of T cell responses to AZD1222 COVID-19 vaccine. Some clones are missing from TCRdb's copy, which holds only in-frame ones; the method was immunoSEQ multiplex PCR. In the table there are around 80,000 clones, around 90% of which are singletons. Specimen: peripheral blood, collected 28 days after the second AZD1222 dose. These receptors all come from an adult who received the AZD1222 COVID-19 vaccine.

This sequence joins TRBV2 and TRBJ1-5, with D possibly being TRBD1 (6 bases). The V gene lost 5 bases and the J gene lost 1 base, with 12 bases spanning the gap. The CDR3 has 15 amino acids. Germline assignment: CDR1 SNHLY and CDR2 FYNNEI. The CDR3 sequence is CASSTDSLSNQPQHF. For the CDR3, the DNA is TGTGCCAGCAGTACGGACAGCTTAAGCAATCAGCCCCAGCATTTT.

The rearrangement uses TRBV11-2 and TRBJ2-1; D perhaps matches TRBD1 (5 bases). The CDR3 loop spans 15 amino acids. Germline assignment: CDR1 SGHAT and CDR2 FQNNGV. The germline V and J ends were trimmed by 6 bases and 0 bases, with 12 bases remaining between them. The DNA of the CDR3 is TGTGCCAGCAGGAGTACAGGCCGCTCCTACAATGAGCAGTTCTTC. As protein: CASRSTGRSYNEQFF.